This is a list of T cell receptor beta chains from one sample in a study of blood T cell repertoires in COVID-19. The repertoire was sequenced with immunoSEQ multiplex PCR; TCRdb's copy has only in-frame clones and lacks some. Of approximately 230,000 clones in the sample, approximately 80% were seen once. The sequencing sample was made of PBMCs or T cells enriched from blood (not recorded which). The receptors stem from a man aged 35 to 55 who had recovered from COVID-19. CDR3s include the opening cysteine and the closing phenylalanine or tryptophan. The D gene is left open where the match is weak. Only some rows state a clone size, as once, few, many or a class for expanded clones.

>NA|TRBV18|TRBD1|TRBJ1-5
CASSTTGQEGMQPQHF
TGTGCCAGCTCTACAACGGGACAGGAAGGGATGCAGCCCCAGCATTTT
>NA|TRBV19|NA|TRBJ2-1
CASSLRNEQFF
TGTGCCAGTAGTCTCCGGAATGAGCAGTTCTTC
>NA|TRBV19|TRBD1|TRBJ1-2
CASSNRQGVYGYTF
TGTGCCAGTAGTAATCGGCAGGGGGTCTATGGCTACACCTTC
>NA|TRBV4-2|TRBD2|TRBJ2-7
CASSLAGGGSYEQYF
TGTGCCAGCAGCCTTGCGGGGGGGGGCTCCTACGAGCAGTACTTC
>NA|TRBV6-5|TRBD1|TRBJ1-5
CASDRDRNQPQHF
TGTGCCAGCGACCGGGACAGGAATCAGCCCCAGCATTTT
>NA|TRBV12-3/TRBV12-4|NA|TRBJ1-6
CASSLNGESPLHF
TGTGCCAGCAGTTTAAACGGGGAGTCACCCCTCCACTTT
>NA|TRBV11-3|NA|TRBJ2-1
CASSLRRGNEQFF
TGTGCCAGCAGCTTGCGGAGGGGAAATGAGCAGTTCTTC
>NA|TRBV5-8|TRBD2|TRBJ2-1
CASTRGDYDYNEQFF
TGTGCCAGCACCCGCGGGGACTACGATTACAATGAGCAGTTCTTC
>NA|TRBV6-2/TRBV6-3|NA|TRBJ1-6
CASSSPLSSYNSPLHF
TGTGCCAGCAGTTCGCCACTGAGCTCCTATAATTCACCCCTCCACTTT
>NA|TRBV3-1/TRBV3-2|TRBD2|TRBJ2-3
CASRGRGITDTQYF
TGTGCCAGCAGGGGGAGGGGCATCACAGATACGCAGTATTTT
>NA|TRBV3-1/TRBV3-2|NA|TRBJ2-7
CASSLSRGNEQYF
TGTGCCAGCAGCCTCTCGAGGGGGAACGAGCAGTACTTC
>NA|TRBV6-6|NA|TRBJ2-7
CASSPSVYEQYF
TGTGCCAGCAGCCCTAGCGTCTACGAGCAGTACTTC
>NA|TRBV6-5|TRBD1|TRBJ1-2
CASRTTGGNYGYTF
TGTGCCAGCAGGACGACAGGGGGAAACTATGGCTACACCTTC
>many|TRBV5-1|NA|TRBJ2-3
CASSLGATSTDTQYF
TGCGCCAGCAGCTTGGGGGCCACTAGCACAGATACGCAGTATTTT
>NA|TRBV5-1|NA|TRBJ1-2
CASSFSSGLDGYTF
TGCGCCAGCAGCTTTAGTTCAGGGCTCGATGGCTACACCTTC
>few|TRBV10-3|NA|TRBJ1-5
CAISESAAGQPQHF
TGTGCCATCAGTGAGTCCGCGGCCGGGCAGCCCCAGCATTTT
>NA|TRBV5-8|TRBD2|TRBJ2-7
CASSFGMGGTYEQYF
TGTGCCAGCAGCTTCGGTATGGGGGGGACCTACGAGCAGTACTTC
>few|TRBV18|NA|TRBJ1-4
CASSLRLATNEKLFF
TGTGCCAGCTCACTACGACTTGCAACTAATGAAAAACTGTTTTTT
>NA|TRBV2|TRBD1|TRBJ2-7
CAGQGVSYEQYF
TGTGCCGGGCAGGGGGTTTCCTACGAGCAGTACTTC
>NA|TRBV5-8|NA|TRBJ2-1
CASSLDSNEQFF
TGTGCCAGCAGCTTGGATAGTAATGAGCAGTTCTTC
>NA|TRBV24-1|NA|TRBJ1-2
CATSDFGGAGKNGYTF
TGTGCCACCAGTGATTTTGGGGGCGCGGGTAAAAATGGCTACACCTTC
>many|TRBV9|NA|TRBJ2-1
CASSVSLSSYNEQFF
TGTGCCAGCAGCGTGAGCCTAAGCTCCTACAATGAGCAGTTCTTC
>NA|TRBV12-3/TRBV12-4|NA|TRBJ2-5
CASSLARSETQYF
TGTGCCAGCAGTTTAGCTAGATCGGAGACCCAGTACTTC
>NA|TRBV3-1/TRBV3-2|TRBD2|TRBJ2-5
CASSNPGLAGETQYF
TGTGCCAGCAGCAACCCGGGACTAGCGGGCGAGACCCAGTACTTC